This entry describes one T cell receptor beta chain. Its antigen remains unknown. The data derive from a study of response to subunit inactivated influenza vaccine. Germline CDR1 MDHEN, CDR2 SYDVKM. The CDR3 covers 14 residues. With 8 bases removed from V and 4 bases from J, the gap between germline ends came to 15 bases. Study-level findings and limits: Authors suggested that a seasonal influenza vaccination recruits few new T cells each time.

MiXCR, applied by TCRdb to the RT-PCR reads, yields one record per CDR3 protein. The sample gives around 250,000 distinct CDR3 sequences, more than 9% of which show up once; about 8% is in the top ten. V and J are TRBV28 and TRBJ1-5, with D perhaps TRBD1 (5 bases). The clonotype was recovered from a man aged 50-60 years who received an inactivated influenza vaccine. This specimen consisted of non-naive T cells sorted from PBMCs, obtained 14 to 15 days before vaccination. CDR3 sequence (DNA): TGTGCCAGCTCAAATTGGAGGGGAAATCAGCCCCAGCATTTT. Protein product: CASSNWRGNQPQHF.